This T cell receptor beta chain was profiled in a study of shared clonotypes between healthy human individuals (dated by TCRdb to 2018 to 2020). Describing the broader study: The cohort comprised a couple of women and three men aged 18 to 49 years. For each donor, three plates each were used for CD4 naive and CD4 memory, two plates were used for CD8 naive, and one plate was used for CD8 memory. Blood TCR repertoires of roughly five healthy adults were deeply sequenced to estimate repertoire size and the extent of clonotype sharing between individuals. To increase sequencing depth and limit assay-specific biases, TCR repertoire library preparation and sequencing were carried out by different laboratories using diverse techniques. Per donor, leukapheresis produced somewhere between about 0.8 and 9.5 billion PBMCs. Study-wide findings and limitations: Around 5% of naive CD4, around 3.6% of naive CD8, around 2.3% of memory CD4, and 0.4% of memory CD8 clonotypes were shared across a few donors. Compared with non-shared clonotypes, clonotypes shared by all four sorted-subset donors had higher generation probabilities. The genetic and exposure-history diversity represented was limited by the small number of donors. Rarefaction of sorted-subset datasets indicated incomplete sequencing despite the large sequencing depth. Naive subsets generally had larger estimated clonotype richness than memory subsets did. Sampling was restricted to blood, and TCR repertoires in tissues likely differ from the TCR repertoires found in blood. Pairwise subsampling indicated that sequencing depth was expected to affect the degree of clonotype sharing among donors.

V is pared back by 0 bases and J by 2 bases, with 12 bases lying between the germline termini. The CDR3 sequence holds 16 residues, the cysteine and phenylalanine included. The sequence is cut down to CDR3 DNA, 48 bases in frame from base 1. The germline V gene supplies CDR1 SGDLS and CDR2 YYNGEE. Using the deep immunoSEQ assay, multiplex PCR amplified TCR CDR3 regions from genomic DNA. Genomic DNA extracted from each cell subset was distributed evenly over all wells of several immunoSEQ 96-well plates, and each plate served as one replicate. For sorted subsets, roughly 200 ng of genomic DNA, equivalent to some 30,000 T cell genomes, went into each replicate PCR. The purified libraries were quantified using a Qubit 3.0 fluorometer, sized with a Bioanalyzer 2100, and then quantified again using the KAPA Library Quantification kit. Every immunoSEQ 96-well plate was sequenced on a dedicated single-read 150-cycle Illumina NextSeq 550 flow cell. In the source study's methods: Because the immunoSEQ output held only junctional sequences and lacked quality scores, the filtering could not match the filtering applied to full-length reads. Sequences were annotated with PyIR, a Python wrapper for IgBLAST v1.9, using IMGT germline references to assign V/J genes and CDR3. Any read was removed if the V/J assignment was weak (E-value above 1e-6), the CDR3 was missing, or the read contained stop codons, out-of-frame junctions, or ambiguous translated residues. A V3J clonotype was defined by an identical inferred V gene, J gene, and CDR3 amino acid sequence. The percentage overlap between two repertoires was calculated by dividing the number of shared unique clonotypes by the size of the smaller repertoire. Richness of each repertoire was evaluated using RTK rarefaction, the Chao1 estimator, and Recon v2.1 estimates of unobserved clonotypes. For all TCRbeta clonotypes obtained by the gDNA method from several donors, generation probabilities were computed with OLGA. The immuneACCESS repertoire file appears here via TCRdb, limited to in-frame rearrangements. These files lack a portion of the clones; in checked studies, under half of the deficit traces to unresolved V genes, and the cause of the others is not known. The V and J calls and clone size are taken from that table; D and trimming were inferred from the DNA. Within this sample are hundreds of thousands of clones, with around 72% of them counted one time only. Over 1.5% of the sample lies in the top ten.

The donors were healthy, HIV-negative adults who had no recently reported acute infections or vaccinations. Only Caucasian adults living in Nashville, Tennessee, USA were represented among the donors. CD4+ T cells were enriched through magnetic negative selection, after which naive cells were positively selected on CD45RA and the remaining negative fraction served as the memory subset. After blood collection by leukapheresis, PBMCs were isolated using Ficoll-Histopaque density gradient centrifugation and then cryopreserved in the vapor phase of liquid nitrogen. Analytical flow cytometry was used to check the purity and quantity of every magnetically sorted T cell population. Each sorted fraction had its genomic DNA isolated and then quantified by UV absorbance on a Nanodrop 2000c. A remark on this clone: Its target antigen remains unknown. Base qualities are missing; no much larger clone stands one base away.

The sequenced sample consisted of memory CD4+ T cells sorted from blood. The label giving this sample's cell subset or site can be read as: CD45RA-negative fraction. The sequence joins TRBV9 to TRBJ2-1; the D gene is tentatively TRBD1 or TRBD2, each matching 5 bases. The receptor's source is a woman aged 25-40 years in good health. The CDR3 region: CASSVAVQEAYNEQFF. In nucleotide form, the sequence is TGTGCCAGCAGCGTAGCTGTACAGGAGGCCTACAATGAGCAGTTCTTC.